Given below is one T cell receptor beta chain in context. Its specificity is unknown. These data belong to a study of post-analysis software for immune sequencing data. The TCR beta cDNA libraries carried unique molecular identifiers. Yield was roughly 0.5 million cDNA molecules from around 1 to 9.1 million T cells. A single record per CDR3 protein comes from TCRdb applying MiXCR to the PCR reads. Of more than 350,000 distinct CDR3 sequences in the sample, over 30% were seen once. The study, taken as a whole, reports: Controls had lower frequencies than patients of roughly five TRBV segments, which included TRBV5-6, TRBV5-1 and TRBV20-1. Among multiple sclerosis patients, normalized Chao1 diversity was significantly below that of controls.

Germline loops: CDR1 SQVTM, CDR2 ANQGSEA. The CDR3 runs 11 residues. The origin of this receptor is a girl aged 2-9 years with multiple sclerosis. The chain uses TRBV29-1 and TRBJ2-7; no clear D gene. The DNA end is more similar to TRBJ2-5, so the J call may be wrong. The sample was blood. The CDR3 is CSVDLWETQYF. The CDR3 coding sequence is TGCAGCGTTGACCTGTGGGAGACCCAGTACTTC.